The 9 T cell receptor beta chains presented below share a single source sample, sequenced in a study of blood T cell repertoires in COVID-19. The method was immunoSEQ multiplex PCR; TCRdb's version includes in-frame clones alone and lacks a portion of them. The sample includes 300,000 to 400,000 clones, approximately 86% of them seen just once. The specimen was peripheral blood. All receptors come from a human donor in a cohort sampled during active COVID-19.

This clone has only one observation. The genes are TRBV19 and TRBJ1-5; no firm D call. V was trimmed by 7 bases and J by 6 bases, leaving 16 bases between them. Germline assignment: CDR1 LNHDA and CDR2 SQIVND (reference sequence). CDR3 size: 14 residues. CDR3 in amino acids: CASIAPLDGQPQHF. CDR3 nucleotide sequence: TGTGCCAGTATTGCCCCCCTAGACGGTCAGCCCCAGCATTTT.

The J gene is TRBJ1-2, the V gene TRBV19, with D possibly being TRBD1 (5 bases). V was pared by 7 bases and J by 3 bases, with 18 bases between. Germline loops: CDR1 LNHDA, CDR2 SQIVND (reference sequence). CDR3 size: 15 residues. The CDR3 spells CASTSPGKGDYGYTF. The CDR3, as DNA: TGTGCCAGTACCTCCCCTGGGAAAGGGGACTATGGCTACACCTTC.

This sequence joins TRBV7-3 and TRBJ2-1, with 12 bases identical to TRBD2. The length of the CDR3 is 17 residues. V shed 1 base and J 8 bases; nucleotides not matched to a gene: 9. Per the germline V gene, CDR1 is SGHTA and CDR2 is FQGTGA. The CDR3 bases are TGTGCCAGCAGCTTAAGTTGGACTAGCGGGAAGGTCTATGAGCAGTTCTTC. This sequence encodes CASSLSWTSGKVYEQFF.

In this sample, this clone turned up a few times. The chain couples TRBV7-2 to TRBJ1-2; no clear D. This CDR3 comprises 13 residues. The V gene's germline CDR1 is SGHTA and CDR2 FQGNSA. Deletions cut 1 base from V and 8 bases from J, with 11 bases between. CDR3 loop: CASSLVSAGGYTF. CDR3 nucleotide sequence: TGTGCCAGCAGCTTAGTATCGGCGGGAGGCTACACCTTC.

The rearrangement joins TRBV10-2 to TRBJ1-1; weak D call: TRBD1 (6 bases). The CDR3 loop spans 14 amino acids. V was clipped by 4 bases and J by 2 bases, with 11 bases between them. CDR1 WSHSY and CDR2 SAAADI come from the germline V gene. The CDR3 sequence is CASSGGHFNTEAFF. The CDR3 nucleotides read TGCGCCAGCAGTGGGGGACATTTCAACACTGAAGCTTTCTTT.

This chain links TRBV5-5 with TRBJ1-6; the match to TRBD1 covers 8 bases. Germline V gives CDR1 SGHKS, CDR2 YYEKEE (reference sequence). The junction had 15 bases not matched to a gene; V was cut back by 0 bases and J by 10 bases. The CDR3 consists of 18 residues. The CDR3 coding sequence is TGTGCCAGCAGCTTGGGCCAAGGGACAGGCCGGAGGGGGTCACCCCTCCACTTT. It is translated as CASSLGQGTGRRGSPLHF.

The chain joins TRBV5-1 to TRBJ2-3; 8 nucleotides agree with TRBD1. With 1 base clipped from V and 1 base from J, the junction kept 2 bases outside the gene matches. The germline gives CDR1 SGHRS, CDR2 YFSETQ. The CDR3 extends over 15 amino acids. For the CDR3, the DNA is TGCGCCAGCAGCTTGATGGACAGGGGCACAGATACGCAGTATTTT. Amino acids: CASSLMDRGTDTQYF.

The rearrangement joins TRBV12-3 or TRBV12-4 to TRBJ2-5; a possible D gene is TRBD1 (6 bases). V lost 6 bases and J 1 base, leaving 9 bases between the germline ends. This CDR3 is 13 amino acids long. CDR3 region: CASSRDTQETQYF. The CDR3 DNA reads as TGTGCCAGCAGCAGGGACACCCAAGAGACCCAGTACTTC.

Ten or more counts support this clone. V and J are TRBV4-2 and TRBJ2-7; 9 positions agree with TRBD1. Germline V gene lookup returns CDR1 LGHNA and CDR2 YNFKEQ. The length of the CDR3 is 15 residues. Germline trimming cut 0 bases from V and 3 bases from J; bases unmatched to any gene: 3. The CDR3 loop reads CASSQDETGGYEQYF. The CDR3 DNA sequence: TGTGCCAGCAGCCAAGATGAGACAGGGGGCTACGAGCAGTACTTC.